The following is a T cell receptor (beta chain) sequence with its context. The data were taken from a study of cytomegalovirus exposure and HLA in healthy donors. Study context: One earlier analysis, a look at 200 million or so T cells, found some 100 million unique TCR beta sequences.

Primers: 60 Vbeta forward and 13 Jbeta reverse. Libraries were prepared by immunoSEQ multiplex PCR; TCRdb keeps only in-frame clonotypes and omits some of them. Of over 65,000 clones listed, roughly 75% were seen once; the top ten hold approximately 7.8%. Per germline, CDR1 MDHEN and CDR2 SYDVKM. This CDR3 has 12 residues. This rearrangement joins TRBV28 to TRBJ2-5; the D gene is possibly TRBD2 (6 bases). Gene TRBJ2-7 matches the end of the DNA better, so the J call may be wrong. Sequenced material: PBMCs. This TCR was recovered from a woman aged 30 to 39 in good health and CMV-seropositive. The CDR3 here is CATMEGDYEQYF. In DNA, the CDR3 is TGTGCCACCATGGAGGGTGACTACGAGCAGTACTTC.